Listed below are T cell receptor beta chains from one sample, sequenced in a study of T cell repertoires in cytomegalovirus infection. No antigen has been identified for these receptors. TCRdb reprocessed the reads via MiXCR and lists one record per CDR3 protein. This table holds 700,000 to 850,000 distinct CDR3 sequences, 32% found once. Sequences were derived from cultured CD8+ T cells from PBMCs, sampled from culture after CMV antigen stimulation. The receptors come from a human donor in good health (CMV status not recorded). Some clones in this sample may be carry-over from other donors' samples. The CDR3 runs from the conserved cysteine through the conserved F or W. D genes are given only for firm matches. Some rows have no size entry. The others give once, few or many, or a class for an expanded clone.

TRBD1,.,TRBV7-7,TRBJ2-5,CASSLESGQGSETQYF,TGTGCTAGCAGCCTCGAATCGGGACAGGGGAGCGAGACCCAGTACTTC
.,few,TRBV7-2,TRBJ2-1,CASSGYGSKNNEQFF,TGTGCCAGCAGCGGTTATGGGAGTAAGAACAATGAGCAGTTCTTC
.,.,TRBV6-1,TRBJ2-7,CASSKRAGINSYEQYF,TGTGCCAGCAGTAAGAGGGCAGGGATCAACTCCTACGAGCAGTACTTC
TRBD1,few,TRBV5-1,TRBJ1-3,CASSPGGGDSSGNTIYF,TGCGCCAGCAGCCCCGGTGGGGGGGACAGCTCTGGAAACACCATATATTTT
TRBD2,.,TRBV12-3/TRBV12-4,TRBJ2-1,CASSSPPGRDEQFF,TGTGCCAGCAGTTCCCCCCCGGGGAGGGATGAGCAGTTCTTC
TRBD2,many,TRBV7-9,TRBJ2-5,CASSSSGAQETQYF,TGTGCCAGCAGCTCTAGCGGAGCCCAAGAGACCCAGTACTTC
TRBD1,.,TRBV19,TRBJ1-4,CASSISLDRVLNEKLFF,TGTGCCAGTAGTATCTCCCTGGACAGGGTTCTTAATGAAAAACTGTTTTTT
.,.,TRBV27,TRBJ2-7,CASSLKGVFYEQYF,TGTGCCAGCAGTTTAAAGGGGGTCTTCTACGAGCAGTACTTC
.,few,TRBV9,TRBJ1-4,CASSVEPGLNEKLFF,TGTGCCAGCAGCGTAGAACCAGGGCTGAATGAAAAACTGTTTTTT
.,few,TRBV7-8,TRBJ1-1,CASRDRNHNTEAFF,TGTGCCAGCAGAGACAGGAACCATAACACTGAAGCTTTCTTT
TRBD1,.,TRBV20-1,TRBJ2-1,CSASPLDRVQYNEQFF,TGCAGTGCTAGTCCCTTGGACAGGGTCCAATACAATGAGCAGTTCTTC
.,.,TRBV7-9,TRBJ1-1,CASSSNYKWADTEAFF,TGTGCCAGCAGCTCAAACTACAAATGGGCAGACACTGAAGCTTTCTTT
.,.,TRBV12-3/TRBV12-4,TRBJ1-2,CASSLDGGDYGYTF,TGTGCCAGCAGCCTAGACGGGGGCGACTATGGCTACACCTTC
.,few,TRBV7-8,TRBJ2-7,CASSPESAREQYF,TGTGCCAGCAGCCCTGAATCCGCTCGGGAGCAGTACTTC
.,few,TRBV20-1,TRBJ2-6,CSARGGGANVLTF,TGCAGTGCTAGGGGGGGTGGGGCCAACGTCCTGACTTTC
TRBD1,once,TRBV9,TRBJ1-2,CASSVVGTGDLYGYTF,TGTGCCAGCAGCGTAGTAGGGACAGGGGACCTCTATGGCTACACCTTC
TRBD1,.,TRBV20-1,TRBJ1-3,CSARGVLMTGAGNTIYF,TGCAGTGCTAGGGGGGTCCTAATGACAGGGGCTGGAAACACCATATATTTT
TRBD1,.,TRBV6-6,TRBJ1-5,CASSYVTGDNQPQHF,TGTGCCAGCAGTTACGTGACAGGGGATAATCAGCCCCAGCATTTT
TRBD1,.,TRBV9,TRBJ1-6,CASSGTGVNSPLHF,TGTGCCAGCAGCGGGACAGGAGTTAATTCACCCCTCCACTTT
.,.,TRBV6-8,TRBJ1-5,CASSSLQANQPQHF,TGTGCCAGCAGTTCCTTACAGGCGAATCAGCCCCAGCATTTT
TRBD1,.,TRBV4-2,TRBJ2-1,CASVPPDRDVGTDEQFF,TGTGCCAGCGTGCCACCTGACAGGGATGTTGGTACAGATGAGCAGTTCTTC
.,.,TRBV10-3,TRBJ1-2,CAISSGSNYGYTF,TGTGCCATCAGCTCCGGATCCAACTATGGCTACACCTTC
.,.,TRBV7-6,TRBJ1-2,CASSLRGAGAGGYTF,TGTGCCAGCAGCTTAAGGGGAGCGGGGGCTGGTGGCTACACCTTC
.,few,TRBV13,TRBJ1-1,CASSPEAGGREAFF,TGTGCCAGCAGCCCCGAGGCCGGTGGCAGGGAGGCTTTCTTT
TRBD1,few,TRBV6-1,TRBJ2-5,CASSEALRGQQETQYF,TGTGCCAGCAGTGAAGCGCTTCGGGGACAGCAAGAGACCCAGTACTTC
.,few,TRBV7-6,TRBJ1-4,CASSSGQDEKLFF,TGTGCCAGCAGTTCGGGACAAGATGAAAAACTGTTTTTT
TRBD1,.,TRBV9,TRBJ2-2,CASSSRQGLLFF,TGTGCCAGCAGCTCTCGACAGGGGTTACTGTTTTTT
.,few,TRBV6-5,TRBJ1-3,CASSYSPSGNTIYF,TGTGCCAGCAGTTACTCGCCGTCTGGAAACACCATATATTTT
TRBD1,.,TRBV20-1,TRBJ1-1,CSAEPRQGEGTEAFF,TGCAGTGCTGAGCCCAGACAGGGGGAAGGGACTGAAGCTTTCTTT
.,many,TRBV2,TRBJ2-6,CASSSRGPGANVLTF,TGTGCCAGCAGTTCCAGGGGCCCTGGGGCCAACGTCCTGACTTTC
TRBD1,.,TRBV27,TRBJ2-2,CASSWGQIGGELFF,TGTGCCAGCAGTTGGGGACAGATCGGCGGGGAGCTGTTTTTT
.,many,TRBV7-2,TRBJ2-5,CASSLGPYTGQTQYF,TGTGCCAGCAGCTTAGGACCGTACACCGGACAGACCCAGTACTTC
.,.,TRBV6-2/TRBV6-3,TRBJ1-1,CASWGGEAFF,TGTGCCAGCTGGGGGGGTGAAGCTTTCTTT
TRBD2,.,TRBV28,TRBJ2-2,CASSSPWGSGGDTGELFF,TGTGCCAGCAGTTCCCCGTGGGGGAGCGGGGGGGACACCGGGGAGCTGTTTTTT
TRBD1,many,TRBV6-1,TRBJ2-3,CASSEAAGQGTDTQYF,TGTGCCAGCAGTGAAGCGGCGGGACAGGGCACAGATACGCAGTATTTT
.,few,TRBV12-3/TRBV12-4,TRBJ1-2,CASTWADYGYTF,TGTGCTAGTACCTGGGCAGACTATGGCTACACCTTC
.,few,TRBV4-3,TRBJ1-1,CASSQHWPFADTEAFF,TGCGCCAGCAGCCAACACTGGCCTTTCGCGGACACTGAAGCTTTCTTT
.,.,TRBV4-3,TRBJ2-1,CASSQDGGDPQFF,TGCGCCAGCAGCCAAGATGGAGGAGACCCGCAGTTCTTC
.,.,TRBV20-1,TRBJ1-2,CSAPGGWYGYTF,TGCAGTGCCCCTGGGGGCTGGTATGGCTACACCTTC
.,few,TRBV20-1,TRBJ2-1,CSASGGSYNEQFF,TGCAGTGCTAGCGGGGGATCCTACAATGAGCAGTTCTTC
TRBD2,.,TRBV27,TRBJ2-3,CASSSTSGGFGDTQYF,TGTGCCAGCAGTTCGACTAGCGGGGGGTTTGGAGATACGCAGTATTTT
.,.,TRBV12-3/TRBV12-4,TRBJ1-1,CASSLLVKNEAFF,TGTGCCAGCAGTTTGTTAGTGAAGAATGAAGCTTTCTTT
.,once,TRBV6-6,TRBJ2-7,CASSYSGTEYEQYF,TGTGCCAGCAGTTACTCGGGGACGGAGTACGAGCAGTACTTC
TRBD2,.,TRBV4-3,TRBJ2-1,CASSPRDGGNEQFF,TGCGCCAGCAGCCCTCGGGACGGGGGGAATGAGCAGTTCTTC
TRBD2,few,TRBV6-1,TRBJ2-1,CASTPILAGGHNEQFF,TGTGCCAGCACCCCAATTCTAGCGGGGGGGCACAATGAGCAGTTCTTC
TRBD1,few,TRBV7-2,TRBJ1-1,CASSGAGGQGRVIETEAFF,TGTGCCAGCAGCGGCGCCGGGGGACAGGGGCGCGTTATCGAGACTGAAGCTTTCTTT
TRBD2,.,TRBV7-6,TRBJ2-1,CASTLAGGLHEQFF,TGTGCCAGTACCCTAGCGGGGGGGCTCCATGAGCAGTTCTTC
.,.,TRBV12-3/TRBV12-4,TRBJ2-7,CASSWGRGYEQYF,TGTGCCAGCAGTTGGGGCAGGGGATACGAGCAGTACTTC
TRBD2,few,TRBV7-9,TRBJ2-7,CASSFARRGTDSYEQYF,TGTGCCAGCAGCTTTGCACGGCGGGGGACCGACTCCTACGAGCAGTACTTC
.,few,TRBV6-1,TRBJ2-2,CASSELVETGELFF,TGTGCCAGCAGTGAACTGGTTGAAACCGGGGAGCTGTTTTTT
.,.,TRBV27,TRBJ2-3,CASARGGTDTQYF,TGTGCCAGCGCCCGAGGGGGGACAGATACGCAGTATTTT